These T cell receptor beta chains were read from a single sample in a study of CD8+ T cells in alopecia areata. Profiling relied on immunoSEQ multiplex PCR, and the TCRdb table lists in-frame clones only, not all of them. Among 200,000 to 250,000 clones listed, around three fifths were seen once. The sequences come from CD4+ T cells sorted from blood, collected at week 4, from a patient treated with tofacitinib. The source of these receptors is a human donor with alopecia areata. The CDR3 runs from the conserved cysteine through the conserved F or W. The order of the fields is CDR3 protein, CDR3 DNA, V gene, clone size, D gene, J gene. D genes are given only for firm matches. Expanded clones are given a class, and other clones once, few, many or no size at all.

CDR3: CAATSTSADTQYF
DNA: TGTGCCGCGACTAGTACTAGCGCAGATACGCAGTATTTT
V: TRBV6-5
size: few
D: TRBD2
J: TRBJ2-3

CDR3: CASSEGQRGGYTF
DNA: TGTGCCAGCAGTGAAGGACAGAGGGGTGGCTACACCTTC
V: TRBV11-2
size: .
D: .
J: TRBJ1-2

CDR3: CASTGGQGSTQPQHF
DNA: TGTGCCAGCACTGGCGGACAGGGTTCGACCCAGCCCCAGCATTTT
V: TRBV2
size: once
D: TRBD1
J: TRBJ1-5

CDR3: CASIMSSSYNSPLHF
DNA: TGTGCCAGCATTATGTCCAGCTCCTATAATTCACCCCTCCACTTT
V: TRBV6-5
size: .
D: .
J: TRBJ1-6

CDR3: CASSGGVGVGGYTF
DNA: TGCGCCAGCAGTGGAGGGGTGGGCGTAGGCGGCTACACCTTC
V: TRBV10-2
size: .
D: .
J: TRBJ1-2

CDR3: CASNPYTGSGVETQYF
DNA: TGTGCCAGCAATCCCTACACGGGATCCGGGGTAGAGACCCAGTACTTC
V: TRBV27
size: .
D: .
J: TRBJ2-5

CDR3: CASSLYNGQGGQFF
DNA: TGTGCCAGCAGCTTGTATAACGGACAGGGTGGGCAGTTCTTC
V: TRBV5-6
size: few
D: TRBD1
J: TRBJ2-1

CDR3: CASSYGQLQETQYF
DNA: TGCGCCAGCAGCTATGGACAGCTCCAAGAGACCCAGTACTTC
V: TRBV5-1
size: .
D: .
J: TRBJ2-5

CDR3: CSVGDTAGEPQHF
DNA: TGCAGCGTAGGAGACACGGCGGGAGAGCCCCAGCATTTT
V: TRBV29-1
size: .
D: .
J: TRBJ1-5

CDR3: CASSQKETQYF
DNA: TGTGCCAGCAGTCAGAAAGAGACCCAGTACTTC
V: TRBV7-9
size: .
D: .
J: TRBJ2-5

CDR3: CASSTGPSDTQYF
DNA: TGTGCCAGCAGCACCGGCCCTTCCGATACGCAGTATTTT
V: TRBV5-6
size: .
D: .
J: TRBJ2-3

CDR3: CASSQGVQGPLFF
DNA: TGCGCCAGCAGCCAAGGTGTGCAGGGCCCTCTGTTTTTT
V: TRBV4-1
size: .
D: .
J: TRBJ1-4

CDR3: CASSLRALNTEAFF
DNA: TGTGCCAGCAGCCTCAGAGCGCTGAACACTGAAGCTTTCTTT
V: TRBV7-2
size: few
D: .
J: TRBJ1-1

CDR3: CASGPGEQYF
DNA: TGTGCCAGCGGTCCAGGCGAGCAGTACTTC
V: TRBV6-5
size: few
D: .
J: TRBJ2-7

CDR3: CAWSKGQGTDTQYF
DNA: TGTGCCTGGAGTAAAGGACAGGGGACAGATACGCAGTATTTT
V: TRBV30
size: .
D: TRBD1
J: TRBJ2-3

CDR3: CASSETGVGTGELFF
DNA: TGTGCCAGCAGCGAGACAGGGGTGGGCACCGGGGAGCTGTTTTTT
V: TRBV4-2
size: .
D: TRBD1
J: TRBJ2-2

CDR3: CASNRVSDTQYF
DNA: TGTGCCAGCAATCGAGTTTCAGATACGCAGTATTTT
V: TRBV2
size: .
D: .
J: TRBJ2-3

CDR3: CASSFSGGSGNTIYF
DNA: TGTGCCAGCAGCTTCTCAGGGGGATCTGGAAACACCATATATTTT
V: TRBV7-9
size: once
D: TRBD1
J: TRBJ1-3

CDR3: CASSLVGRNTEAFF
DNA: TGTGCCAGCAGCCTGGTGGGGCGGAACACTGAAGCTTTCTTT
V: TRBV7-2
size: few
D: .
J: TRBJ1-1

CDR3: CASRVPNTEAFF
DNA: TGTGCCAGCAGGGTCCCCAACACTGAAGCTTTCTTT
V: TRBV28
size: .
D: .
J: TRBJ1-1

CDR3: CASSLADSYEQYF
DNA: TGTGCCAGCAGCTTAGCAGACTCCTACGAGCAGTACTTC
V: TRBV7-2
size: .
D: .
J: TRBJ2-7

CDR3: CASSLDFRPGGNQPQHF
DNA: TGTGCCAGCAGCTTAGATTTTAGGCCAGGGGGGAACCAGCCCCAGCATTTT
V: TRBV7-2
size: .
D: TRBD1
J: TRBJ1-5

CDR3: CSVQGQDNTGELFF
DNA: TGCAGCGTACAGGGACAGGATAACACCGGGGAGCTGTTTTTT
V: TRBV29-1
size: few
D: TRBD1
J: TRBJ2-2

CDR3: CAWSGSSPYEQYF
DNA: TGTGCCTGGAGTGGTAGTAGTCCCTACGAGCAGTACTTC
V: TRBV30
size: .
D: .
J: TRBJ2-7

CDR3: CASSLDRPLYGYTF
DNA: TGTGCCAGCAGCTTGGACAGGCCGTTATATGGCTACACCTTC
V: TRBV6-6
size: few
D: TRBD1
J: TRBJ1-2

CDR3: CASSLGISTDTQYF
DNA: TGTGCCAGCAGCTTAGGTATTAGCACAGATACGCAGTATTTT
V: TRBV7-2
size: .
D: .
J: TRBJ2-3

CDR3: CASSYKRDAAGYTF
DNA: TGTGCCAGCAGTTATAAGCGGGACGCCGCAGGCTACACCTTC
V: TRBV6-6
size: .
D: .
J: TRBJ1-2

CDR3: CASSVGPASDEQYF
DNA: TGTGCCAGCAGCGTAGGGCCCGCTAGCGACGAGCAGTACTTC
V: TRBV9
size: .
D: .
J: TRBJ2-7

CDR3: CASRTASTDTQYF
DNA: TGCGCCAGTCGGACAGCTTCCACAGATACGCAGTATTTT
V: TRBV5-1
size: .
D: .
J: TRBJ2-3

CDR3: CASSSDISPLHF
DNA: TGTGCCAGCAGCTCCGATATCTCACCCCTCCACTTT
V: TRBV5-5
size: few
D: .
J: TRBJ1-6

CDR3: CASSQTWTSGGNEQFF
DNA: TGCGCCAGCAGCCAAACCTGGACTAGCGGGGGCAATGAGCAGTTCTTC
V: TRBV4-3
size: .
D: TRBD2
J: TRBJ2-1

CDR3: CASSSGLGRTEAFF
DNA: TGTGCCAGCAGTTCCGGACTGGGGCGGACTGAAGCTTTCTTT
V: TRBV2
size: .
D: .
J: TRBJ1-1

CDR3: CASSLAGSGTYEQYF
DNA: TGTGCCAGCAGTTTGGCGGGGAGCGGTACCTACGAGCAGTACTTC
V: TRBV6-1
size: .
D: .
J: TRBJ2-7

CDR3: CASSYSANYGYTF
DNA: TGTGCCAGCAGTTACTCGGCCAACTATGGCTACACCTTC
V: TRBV6-6
size: .
D: .
J: TRBJ1-2

CDR3: CSGGRTDHPYGYTF
DNA: TGCAGCGGGGGACGCACTGACCATCCCTATGGCTACACCTTC
V: TRBV29-1
size: .
D: .
J: TRBJ1-2

CDR3: CASRRQGANEQYF
DNA: TGTGCCAGCAGGAGACAGGGAGCGAACGAGCAGTACTTC
V: TRBV14
size: many
D: TRBD1
J: TRBJ2-7

CDR3: CASSESGNEQFF
DNA: TGTGCCAGCAGTGAATCCGGGAATGAGCAGTTCTTC
V: TRBV2
size: .
D: .
J: TRBJ2-1

CDR3: CASTDRNIDTQYF
DNA: TGTGCCAGCACAGACAGAAATATTGATACGCAGTATTTT
V: TRBV7-2
size: .
D: .
J: TRBJ2-3

CDR3: CASSLGLGTDTQYF
DNA: TGTGCCAGCAGCTTAGGGCTGGGCACAGATACGCAGTATTTT
V: TRBV7-8
size: few
D: .
J: TRBJ2-3

CDR3: CASSLLTGAGETQYF
DNA: TGTGCCAGCAGCTTGTTGACAGGGGCGGGGGAGACCCAGTACTTC
V: TRBV5-6
size: .
D: TRBD1
J: TRBJ2-5

CDR3: CASSFGQEETQYF
DNA: TGTGCCAGCAGCTTTGGACAGGAAGAGACCCAGTACTTC
V: TRBV7-3
size: .
D: TRBD1
J: TRBJ2-5

CDR3: CASTPREYDSPLHF
DNA: TGTGCCAGCACCCCACGGGAGTATGATTCACCCCTCCACTTT
V: TRBV6-6
size: few
D: .
J: TRBJ1-6

CDR3: CASSLDRGSYTF
DNA: TGTGCCAGCAGCCTCGACAGGGGAAGCTACACCTTC
V: TRBV7-9
size: few
D: TRBD1
J: TRBJ1-2

CDR3: CSVEVSDGLGYGYTF
DNA: TGCAGCGTTGAAGTGTCGGACGGTTTGGGCTATGGCTACACCTTC
V: TRBV29-1
size: few
D: .
J: TRBJ1-2

CDR3: CASGGKRGGTDTQYF
DNA: TGTGCCAGCGGAGGGAAGCGGGGGGGGACAGATACGCAGTATTTT
V: TRBV25-1
size: .
D: TRBD2
J: TRBJ2-3

CDR3: CSVVRGANEQFF
DNA: TGCAGCGTTGTCCGGGGGGCCAATGAGCAGTTCTTC
V: TRBV29-1
size: .
D: .
J: TRBJ2-1

CDR3: CASSEGWGEKLFF
DNA: TGTGCCAGCAGTGAAGGCTGGGGGGAAAAACTGTTTTTT
V: TRBV2
size: .
D: .
J: TRBJ1-4

CDR3: CAWSAAGKLFF
DNA: TGTGCCTGGAGTGCGGCCGGCAAACTGTTTTTT
V: TRBV30
size: .
D: .
J: TRBJ1-4

CDR3: CAWGVGVPRSNQPQHF
DNA: TGTGCCTGGGGGGTCGGGGTCCCTCGAAGCAATCAGCCCCAGCATTTT
V: TRBV30
size: .
D: .
J: TRBJ1-5

CDR3: CAWSVGTEIYNEQFF
DNA: TGTGCCTGGAGTGTGGGGACAGAGATCTACAATGAGCAGTTCTTC
V: TRBV30
size: few
D: TRBD1
J: TRBJ2-1

CDR3: CASSNQIAGGQAQFF
DNA: TGCGCCAGCAGCAACCAAATAGCGGGGGGGCAGGCGCAGTTCTTC
V: TRBV5-1
size: .
D: TRBD2
J: TRBJ2-1